Described below is a single T cell receptor (beta chain) sequence and its context. No antigen is known for it. PCR employed 60 Vbeta and 13 Jbeta primers. Here immunoSEQ multiplex PCR was the method, and the copy in TCRdb shows in-frame clones only, minus some. The sample has 170,000 or so clones, over 65% seen once. The germline CDR1 and CDR2 sequences are MGHRA and YSYEKL. V lost 0 bases and J lost 0, with 10 bases in between. This CDR3 is built from 16 residues. The data were obtained in a study of cytomegalovirus exposure and HLA in healthy donors. Background on the study: From donors who were HLA-typed, an early data release held 80 million to 85 million unique TCRs. The study, taken as a whole, reports: One cluster of highly shared sequence variants probably arose as a sequencing artifact. An analysis was carried out at a later point. It showed that HLA-associated TCR beta chains were more clonally expanded than equally common non-associated chains. For most TCR beta V segments, an earlier analysis put the productive rate at about 87% or about 30% of the time.

The J gene is TRBJ2-3, the V gene TRBV4-1; D may be TRBD2 (5 bases). Sequencing used PBMCs. The source is a woman aged 25 to 45 in good health and CMV-seropositive. In nucleotides, the CDR3 is TGCGCCAGCAGCCAAGAAAGAGGGCCTAGCACAGATACGCAGTATTTT. It codes for CASSQERGPSTDTQYF.